This TCR beta chain appears in the sequencing data of a study of T-cell memory formation after mild COVID-19. TCRdb reanalysed the 5' RACE reads using MiXCR and keeps one entry per CDR3 protein. The sample has 400,000 or so distinct CDR3 sequences, roughly 21% seen once. Germline V CDR1 and CDR2: SGHTA, FQGNSA. Trimming removed 5 bases from V and 4 bases from J; junction bases left unmatched: 7. The CDR3 covers 15 residues. The sequenced material came from PBMCs or a T cell subset sorted from them (not recorded which). V gene TRBV7-2 combines with J gene TRBJ1-4; the match to TRBD1 covers 7 bases. The receptor's source is an adult woman who had mild COVID-19 (a few samples of this study predate the infection). Cell type and time point are not known. The DNA of the CDR3 is TGTGCCAGCAGCCCTCGGACAGGTCTTAATGAAAAACTGTTTTTT. Translation gives CASSPRTGLNEKLFF.